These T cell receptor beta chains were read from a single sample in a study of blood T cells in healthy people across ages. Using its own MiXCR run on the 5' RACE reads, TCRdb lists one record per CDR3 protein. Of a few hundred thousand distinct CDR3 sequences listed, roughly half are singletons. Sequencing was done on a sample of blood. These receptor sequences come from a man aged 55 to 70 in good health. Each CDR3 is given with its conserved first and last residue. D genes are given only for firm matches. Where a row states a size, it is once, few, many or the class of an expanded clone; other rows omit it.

TGTGCCGGCAGCGTAGGGGGGACAAAGAGAACTGAAGCTTTCTTT	CAGSVGGTKRTEAFF	.	.	TRBV9	TRBJ1-1
TGCAGTGCTACCAACCCTTTCGGGCGGGGAAGCACAGATACGCAGTATTTT	CSATNPFGRGSTDTQYF	many	.	TRBV20-1	TRBJ2-3
TGTGCCAGCAGCCGGTCCGGGGCGGGACAGGGGGACATTCAGTACTTC	CASSRSGAGQGDIQYF	few	TRBD1	TRBV3-1	TRBJ2-4
TGTGCCAGCAGCCAAGCCCTAGCGGGAGGTGCAGATACGCAGTATTTT	CASSQALAGGADTQYF	few	TRBD2	TRBV3-1	TRBJ2-3
TGTGCCAGCAGCCCCCGGTCGACTAGCGGGAGTAGGACTGTTCCAGATACGCAGTATTTT	CASSPRSTSGSRTVPDTQYF	.	TRBD2	TRBV7-8	TRBJ2-3
TGCAGCGTCCTGGAGCTAGGGCCTACCTACGAGCAGTACTTC	CSVLELGPTYEQYF	few	.	TRBV29-1	TRBJ2-7
TGTGCCAGCAGCTTAGCCATTTACAGGTACAATGAGCAGTTCTTC	CASSLAIYRYNEQFF	.	.	TRBV7-2	TRBJ2-1
TGTGCCATCAGTGGATCGAGCGTGGATACGCAGTATTTT	CAISGSSVDTQYF	.	.	TRBV10-3	TRBJ2-3
TGTGCCAGCAGTCCAATGGGGCCTCGGGGGCGCACCGGGGAGCTGTTTTTT	CASSPMGPRGRTGELFF	.	.	TRBV27	TRBJ2-2
TGTGCCAGCGATGCCGGGACAGCTACCTATGGCTACACCTTC	CASDAGTATYGYTF	.	TRBD1	TRBV9	TRBJ1-2
TGTGCCATCAGCCCCCGGGACGGCGGATACGAGCAGTACTTC	CAISPRDGGYEQYF	.	.	TRBV10-3	TRBJ2-7
TGTGCCAGCAGCCAAGGGACAGGGTCAAAAGCTTTCTTT	CASSQGTGSKAFF	.	TRBD1	TRBV3-1	TRBJ1-1
TGTGCCAGCAGCAAAAAAGGAGGGCAGGAGGGCTTCAACCCCAGCTCCTACAATGAGCAGTACTTC	CASSKKGGQEGFNPSSYNEQYF	.	.	TRBV21-1	TRBJ2-7
TGCAGTGCTAGGCTCAGATCGGTCTACAATGAGCAGTTCTTC	CSARLRSVYNEQFF	few	.	TRBV20-1	TRBJ2-1
TGTGCCAGCAGACCCGGACGGGGAGCTAACTATGGCTACACCTTC	CASRPGRGANYGYTF	.	.	TRBV6-6	TRBJ1-2
TGTGCCATCAGAGGGCAGGACAATCAGCCCCAGCATTTT	CAIRGQDNQPQHF	.	.	TRBV10-3	TRBJ1-5
TGTGCTAGTGGTTCAGGGACTAGCGGAGCCTATGAGCAGTACTTC	CASGSGTSGAYEQYF	.	TRBD2	TRBV12-5	TRBJ2-5
TGTGCCAGCAGTGACCCGGGGTTCAGCTCCTACAATGAGCAGTTCTTC	CASSDPGFSSYNEQFF	.	.	TRBV12-3/TRBV12-4	TRBJ2-1
TGTGCCAGCAGCCCCGCCCGGCAGACTGCCTACGAGCAGTACTTC	CASSPARQTAYEQYF	many	.	TRBV7-9	TRBJ2-7
TGTGCTAGCAGGGCCGGGGGGACCGGGGAGCTGTTTTTT	CASRAGGTGELFF	.	TRBD2	TRBV7-7	TRBJ2-2
TGCGCCAGCAGCGAAGGGCCGGGACAGAACTATGGCTACAACTTC	CASSEGPGQNYGYNF	.	TRBD1	TRBV5-1	TRBJ1-2
TGCAGTGCGACAGTAACAGGGGCCTTTGGGGAGACCCAGTACTTC	CSATVTGAFGETQYF	.	TRBD1	TRBV20-1	TRBJ2-5
TGCAGCGTTGAATGGGGTTTGGACGAGCAGTACTTC	CSVEWGLDEQYF	few	.	TRBV29-1	TRBJ2-7
TGTGCCAGCAGTTTAGCGCAGCCTGATCTATTAACCTATGGCTACACCTTC	CASSLAQPDLLTYGYTF	.	.	TRBV28	TRBJ1-2
TGTGCCATCAGTGATTCCAACAGACAAGAAGAGACCCAGTACTTC	CAISDSNRQEETQYF	.	.	TRBV10-3	TRBJ2-5
TGTGCCATTGCTAGCGGGAGTGGGGAGACCCAGTACTTC	CAIASGSGETQYF	.	TRBD2	TRBV10-3	TRBJ2-5
TGTGCCAGCTCACCGCCGGCTACTCTAGCGGGAGTAGTCAATGAGCAGTTCTTC	CASSPPATLAGVVNEQFF	.	TRBD2	TRBV18	TRBJ2-1
TGTGCCAGCAGTCCACCTCCGGGCGTTGAGCAGTACTTC	CASSPPPGVEQYF	.	.	TRBV28	TRBJ2-7
TGCAGCGGGAGACAGGGAGAGACCCAGTACTTC	CSGRQGETQYF	few	TRBD1	TRBV29-1	TRBJ2-5
TGCAGTGCTAGATGGGGTTCGGGGAACACTGAAGCTTTCTTT	CSARWGSGNTEAFF	.	.	TRBV20-1	TRBJ1-1
TGTGCCAGCAGCACCCCATCCACAGGTCAAGAGACCCAGTACTTC	CASSTPSTGQETQYF	.	.	TRBV28	TRBJ2-5
TGTGCCACTTCGGATCCCATCACAGATACGCAGTATTTT	CATSDPITDTQYF	.	.	TRBV19	TRBJ2-3
TGTGCCAGCAGCCTAAGTCGGAGAGAGACCCAGTACTTC	CASSLSRRETQYF	once	.	TRBV6-1	TRBJ2-5
TGCAGTGCTAGCCGGGTGTGGGGGGCCAACGTCCTGACTTTC	CSASRVWGANVLTF	few	.	TRBV20-1	TRBJ2-6
TGTGCCAGCAGCTTAACCGGGGCAGCTAATGAAAAACTGTTTTTT	CASSLTGAANEKLFF	.	.	TRBV11-2	TRBJ1-4
TGTGCCATCAGTGAGTCGAAGGGGCCGAACACTGAAGCTTTCTTT	CAISESKGPNTEAFF	.	.	TRBV10-3	TRBJ1-1
TGCAGTGCCCCGCCGGCCATCTCGACGTCCAAAAACATTCGGTACTTC	CSAPPAISTSKNIRYF	.	.	TRBV20-1	TRBJ2-4
TGTGCCAGCAGTGAAGAGCAGGGCCCCTATGGCTACACCTTC	CASSEEQGPYGYTF	.	.	TRBV2	TRBJ1-2
TGTGCCAGCAGCTTAGCGAGGACAGGACTCCCCTACGAGCAGTACTTC	CASSLARTGLPYEQYF	once	TRBD1	TRBV11-1	TRBJ2-7
TGTGCCAGAAAGGAGTCAAATGATGGGGAGCAGTACTTC	CARKESNDGEQYF	.	.	TRBV6-4	TRBJ2-5
TGTGCCAGCAGTTACTCGACCTCCGGAATCCGGGAAGAGCAGTACTTC	CASSYSTSGIREEQYF	.	.	TRBV6-2/TRBV6-3	TRBJ2-7
TGTGCCAGCAGCTTAGATTGGGACCAGAGAATTCAGTACTTC	CASSLDWDQRIQYF	many	.	TRBV11-2	TRBJ2-4
TGCGCCAGCAGCTTGGGACAGGGAGTATACGGCTACACCTTC	CASSLGQGVYGYTF	few	TRBD1	TRBV5-1	TRBJ1-2
TGTGCCAGCAGTTTCAGGGGGACTAATGAAAAACTGTTTTTT	CASSFRGTNEKLFF	.	TRBD1	TRBV27	TRBJ1-4
TGTGCCAGCAGCCCCTGGCAGGGGGGGGATACGCAGTATTTT	CASSPWQGGDTQYF	.	.	TRBV3-1	TRBJ2-3
TGTGCCAGCAGCTCCGGACTAGCGGGAGGGCAGGGGGAGCAGTACTTC	CASSSGLAGGQGEQYF	.	TRBD2	TRBV7-2	TRBJ2-7
TGTGCCAGCAGCCGTGGCGGGAGGGCCGGGGAGACCCAGTACTTC	CASSRGGRAGETQYF	.	TRBD2	TRBV7-2	TRBJ2-5
TGTGCCTCGGGGGCTAGGGATACGCAGTATTTT	CASGARDTQYF	.	.	TRBV30	TRBJ2-3
TGTGCCTGCTCCCGGGACAGGGGGATTAATGAGCAGTTCTTC	CACSRDRGINEQFF	few	TRBD1	TRBV6-5	TRBJ2-1
TGCGCCAGCAGCCAAGTTGGGCAGGATGGACTAGCGGGTCGCCGAAAGCAGTACTTC	CASSQVGQDGLAGRRKQYF	.	TRBD2	TRBV4-3	TRBJ2-7
TGCAGCGTAGGCCGAGACCCCTACGAGCAGTACTTC	CSVGRDPYEQYF	.	.	TRBV29-1	TRBJ2-7